These 22 T cell receptor beta chains share one sample of origin, sequenced in a study of response to subunit inactivated influenza vaccine. Using its own MiXCR run on the RT-PCR reads, TCRdb lists one record per CDR3 protein. The data show 650,000 or so distinct CDR3 sequences, with 13% to 15% seen just once and around 7.6% held by the top ten. Specimen: PBMCs from blood, collected 14 to 15 days before vaccination. These receptors were collected from a man between 45 and 60 years old who received an inactivated influenza vaccine.

This clonotype was detected only once. At one boundary the junction diverges from the germline segment, which might be a read error. The chain recombines TRBV15 with TRBJ2-7; D tentatively reads TRBD1 or TRBD2 (5 bases each). The CDR3 is made up of 13 amino acids. The germline V gene has CDR1 LNHNV and CDR2 YYDKDF (reference sequence). The CDR3 sequence is CATSRGRVGEQNF. The CDR3 nucleotides are TGTGCCACCAGCAGGGGCAGGGTGGGGGAGCAGAACTTC.

In its sample, this clonotype was seen a few times. This chain links TRBV5-1 with TRBJ1-5; unclear D gene. This CDR3 spans 14 amino acids. Germline assignment: CDR1 SGHRS and CDR2 YFSETQ. V lost 5 bases to trimming and J lost 3 bases, with 12 bases between them. The CDR3 bases are TGCGCCAGCAGTCCTGACCACAACAATCAGCCCCAGCATTTT. Protein: CASSPDHNNQPQHF.

The J gene is TRBJ2-5, the V gene TRBV20-1; 7 bases are a match to TRBD2. J gave up 1 base and V 5 bases, and 7 bases lay outside the gene matches. The CDR3 covers 14 residues. Germline loops: CDR1 DFQATT, CDR2 SNEGSKA (reference sequence). CDR3 DNA: TGCAGTGCTGGCGAAGCGGGATTCCAAGAGACCCAGTACTTC. Its protein product is CSAGEAGFQETQYF.

The chain joins TRBV14 to TRBJ1-2, with unresolved D. Germline V lookup: CDR1 SGHDN, CDR2 FVKESK. V lost 4 bases, J lost 4 bases, and 10 bases lay in between. The CDR3 is 13 residues long. The CDR3 nucleotides read TGTGCCAGCAGCCTGGCGGACTTCTATGGCTACACCTTC. Translated: CASSLADFYGYTF. The whole variable domain, remainder taken from reference TRBV14 and TRBJ1-2, is EAGVTQFPSHSVIEKGQTVTLRCDPISGHDNLYWYRRVMGKEIKFLLHFVKESKQDESGMPNNRFLAERTGGTYSTLKVQPAELEDSGVYFCASSLADFYGYTFGSGTRLTVV.

This chain connects TRBV3-1 to TRBJ2-1; a possible D gene is TRBD2 (7 bases). Germline loops: CDR1 LGHDT, CDR2 YNNKEL (reference sequence). The CDR3 loop spans 15 amino acids. V lost 3 bases and J 7 bases, leaving 16 bases between the germline ends. CDR3: CASSHGGGLLNEQFF. CDR3 sequence (DNA): TGTGCCAGCAGCCATGGGGGGGGGCTCCTTAATGAGCAGTTCTTC.

The genes are TRBV24-1 and TRBJ2-3, with unresolved D. This CDR3 contains 14 residues. Germline V gene sequence: CDR1 KGHDR, CDR2 SFDVKD. Trimming pared 2 bases from V and 2 bases from J, leaving 7 bases between. The CDR3 DNA sequence: TGTGCCACCAGTGATTCTGGGTACACAGATACGCAGTATTTT. The encoded protein is CATSDSGYTDTQYF.

This clonotype appeared many times. CDR3 sequence (DNA): TGTGCCAGCAGTGAGATGGAGACCCAGTACTTC. Residues: CASSEMETQYF. This chain links TRBV12-3 or TRBV12-4 with TRBJ2-5; D gene uncertain. The V end was cut by 5 bases, the J end by 5 bases, with 6 bases between. The CDR3 contains 11 residues.

The chain carries TRBV10-3 and TRBJ2-5; 8 bases map to TRBD2. J lost 4 bases, V lost 3 bases, and 13 bases had no gene match. This CDR3 region has 17 residues. The germline V gene has CDR1 ENHRY and CDR2 SYGVKD. This CDR3 is CAISDPIKALAGETQYF. The CDR3 DNA reads TGTGCCATCAGTGACCCGATTAAGGCTCTAGCGGGAGAGACCCAGTACTTC.

This clonotype was detected a few times. The chain is built from TRBV28 and TRBJ2-1, with D hard to call. The V and J ends lost 7 bases and 5 bases respectively, with 15 bases between them. CDR1 MDHEN and CDR2 SYDVKM come from the germline V gene. This CDR3 has 14 residues. The CDR3 DNA follows: TGTGCCAGCACCACCCCGGGCAGACACAATGAGCAGTTCTTC. As protein: CASTTPGRHNEQFF.

The V gene is TRBV30, the J gene TRBJ2-2; 9 nucleotides match TRBD2. CDR3 length: 17 residues. Germline V CDR1 and CDR2: GTSNPN, SVGIG (reference sequence). V lost 0 bases and J lost 0; bases outside the gene matches: 5. This chain's CDR3 is CAWSVGLAGPNTGELFF. DNA for the CDR3: TGTGCCTGGAGTGTGGGGCTAGCGGGGCCGAACACCGGGGAGCTGTTTTTT.

This clonotype came up a few times. This chain joins TRBV7-2 and TRBJ2-1; 8 bases are a match to TRBD2. Germline assignment: CDR1 SGHTA and CDR2 FQGNSA. The V gene end was trimmed by 3 bases and the J gene end by 3 bases; junction bases not matched to a gene: 4. The CDR3 spans 15 residues. The CDR3 nucleotides read TGTGCCAGCAGCTTGTTTAGCGGGAACTACAATGAGCAGTTCTTC. It encodes CASSLFSGNYNEQFF.

The gene calls are TRBV5-1 and TRBJ2-3; D remains unclear. There are 16 residues in the CDR3. Per the germline V gene, CDR1 is SGHRS and CDR2 is YFSETQ. Trimming removed 4 bases from V and 0 bases from J, with 15 bases in between. CDR3 sequence reads: CASSPGQRSSTDTQYF. DNA for the CDR3: TGCGCCAGCAGCCCCGGCCAGAGAAGCAGCACAGATACGCAGTATTTT.

This clonotype has at least ten counts. The chain carries TRBV5-1 and TRBJ2-7, with D perhaps TRBD2 (6 bases). The CDR3 covers 13 residues. Germline-derived CDR1 and CDR2 are SGHRS and YFSETQ. Trimming took off 7 bases at V and 2 bases at J, with 13 bases between the two ends. CDR3 region: CASGLSGTYEQYF. DNA for the CDR3: TGCGCCAGCGGACTATCAGGGACCTACGAGCAGTACTTC.

This clonotype was counted ten times or more. The chain employs TRBV12-3 or TRBV12-4 and TRBJ2-7, with D possibly called TRBD1 or TRBD2 (6 bases each). This CDR3 has 15 residues. Trimming shortened V by 1 base and J by 7 bases, and 17 bases separated the two germline ends. CDR3 sequence: CASSLGSWGAGEQYF. CDR3 sequence (DNA): TGTGCCAGCAGTTTAGGATCATGGGGGGCGGGGGAGCAGTACTTC.

This chain joins TRBV7-2 and TRBJ2-3, with TRBD2 matching over 8 bases. This CDR3 comprises 14 residues. CDR1 SGHTA and CDR2 FQGNSA come from the germline V gene. Trimming cost V 5 bases and J 4 bases; bases outside gene matches: 5. The DNA of the CDR3 is TGTGCCAGCAGCGCGCTAGCGGGCTCAGATACGCAGTATTTT. Translating it yields CASSALAGSDTQYF.

This clonotype was detected ten times or more. This chain connects TRBV6-1 to TRBJ2-2; 7 positions match TRBD1. This CDR3 has 16 amino acids. Germline trimming cut 6 bases from V and 0 bases from J; bases unmatched to any gene: 7. CDR1 MNHNS and CDR2 SASEGT come from the germline V gene. The CDR3 loop is CASRDLGTANTGELFF. For the CDR3, the DNA is TGTGCCAGCAGGGACCTTGGGACAGCGAACACCGGGGAGCTGTTTTTT.

Only a few counts were recorded for this clonotype. The gene calls are TRBV6-1 and TRBJ2-3; tentatively, D is TRBD1 (6 bases). This CDR3 has 15 amino acids. V was cut by 4 bases and J by 1 base, with 12 bases left in between. Germline V gene data show CDR1 as MNHNS and CDR2 as SASEGT. The DNA for the CDR3 is TGTGCCAGCAGTGCCGGCAGGGGCGGCACAGATACGCAGTATTTT. This encodes CASSAGRGGTDTQYF.

The chain has TRBV20-1 and TRBJ2-7; D unresolved. Germline V gene lookup returns CDR1 DFQATT and CDR2 SNEGSKA (reference sequence). V lost 1 base, J lost 0 bases, and 10 bases lay in between. The CDR3 is 14 amino acids. CDR3 protein: CSARGQSLSYEQYF. The CDR3 nucleotides read TGCAGTGCTAGAGGGCAGAGCCTCTCCTACGAGCAGTACTTC.

The sample holds a few counts of this clonotype. The genes are TRBV11-3 and TRBJ2-3, with D possibly TRBD1 on 6 matching bases. This CDR3 has 13 residues. Germline V lookup: CDR1 SGHNT, CDR2 YENEEA. V was clipped by 4 bases and J by 5 bases, with 10 bases between them. The CDR3 spells CASSSHREDTQYF. CDR3 coding DNA: TGTGCCAGCAGCTCACACAGGGAAGATACGCAGTATTTT.

This clonotype showed up just a few times. V is TRBV6-1 and J is TRBJ1-5, with 9 bases lining up with TRBD1. This CDR3 comprises 15 residues. CDR1 and CDR2 from the germline V gene are MNHNS and SASEGT. J was trimmed by 6 bases and V by 7 bases; bases with no gene match: 10. The CDR3 reads CASIAWTGEGQPQHF. CDR3 bases: TGTGCCAGCATTGCCTGGACAGGGGAGGGTCAGCCCCAGCATTTT.

The chain carries TRBV12-3 or TRBV12-4 and TRBJ1-6, with 7 bases fitting TRBD1. V trimming: 7 bases; J trimming: 0 bases; junction bases outside the gene matches: 12. The CDR3 sequence is 18 residues long. CDR3 bases: TGTGCCAGCACCTGGGAGACAGGGCTATACTCCTATAATTCACCCCTCCACTTT. Encoded protein: CASTWETGLYSYNSPLHF.

J is TRBJ1-4 and V is TRBV5-1; no clear D. V lost 0 bases and J lost 3, with 12 bases in between. In germline, CDR1 is SGHRS, CDR2 YFSETQ. The CDR3 contains 16 residues. CDR3 DNA: TGCGCCAGCAGCTTGGGTCACAGCACGGCTAATGAAAAACTGTTTTTT. It yields the protein CASSLGHSTANEKLFF.